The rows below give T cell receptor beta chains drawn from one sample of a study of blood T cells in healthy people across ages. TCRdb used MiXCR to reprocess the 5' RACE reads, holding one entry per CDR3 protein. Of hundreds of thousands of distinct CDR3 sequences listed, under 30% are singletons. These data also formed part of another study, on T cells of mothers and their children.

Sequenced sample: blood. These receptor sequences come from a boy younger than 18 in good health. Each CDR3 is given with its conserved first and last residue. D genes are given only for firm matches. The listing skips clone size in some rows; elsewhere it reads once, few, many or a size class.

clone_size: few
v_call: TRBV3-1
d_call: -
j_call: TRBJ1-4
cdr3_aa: CASSQGAFWDEKLFF
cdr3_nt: TGTGCCAGCAGCCAGGGGGCCTTCTGGGATGAAAAACTGTTTTTT

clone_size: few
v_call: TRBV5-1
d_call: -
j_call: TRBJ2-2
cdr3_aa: CASSLYRYTGELFF
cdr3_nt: TGCGCCAGCAGCTTGTACCGGTACACCGGGGAGCTGTTTTTT

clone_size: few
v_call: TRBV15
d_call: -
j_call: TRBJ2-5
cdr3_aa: CATSRGYETQYF
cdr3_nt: TGTGCCACCAGCAGAGGGTATGAGACCCAGTACTTC

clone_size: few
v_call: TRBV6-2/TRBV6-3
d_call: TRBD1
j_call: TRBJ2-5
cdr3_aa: CASRRRTGTYQETQYF
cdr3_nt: TGTGCCAGCAGAAGACGGACAGGGACTTACCAAGAGACCCAGTACTTC

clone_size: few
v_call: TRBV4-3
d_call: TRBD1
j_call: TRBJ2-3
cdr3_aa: CASSQKTGGATDTQYF
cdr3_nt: TGCGCCAGCAGCCAAAAGACAGGGGGCGCGACAGATACGCAGTATTTT

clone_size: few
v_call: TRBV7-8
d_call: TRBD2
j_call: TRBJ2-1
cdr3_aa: CASSATATSPGGPRNEQFF
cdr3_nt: TGTGCCAGCAGCGCTACGGCCACCTCACCGGGAGGGCCTCGCAATGAGCAGTTCTTC

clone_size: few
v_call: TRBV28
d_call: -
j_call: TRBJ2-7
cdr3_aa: CASQQGTYEQYF
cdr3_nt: TGTGCCAGCCAGCAGGGAACCTACGAGCAGTACTTC

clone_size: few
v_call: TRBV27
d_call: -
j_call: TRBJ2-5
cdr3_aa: CASRLSTGGETQYF
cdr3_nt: TGTGCCAGCAGACTTTCGACAGGAGGAGAGACCCAGTACTTC

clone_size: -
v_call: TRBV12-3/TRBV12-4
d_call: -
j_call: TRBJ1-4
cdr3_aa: CASSADHEKLFF
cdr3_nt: TGTGCCAGCAGCGCGGACCATGAAAAACTGTTTTTT

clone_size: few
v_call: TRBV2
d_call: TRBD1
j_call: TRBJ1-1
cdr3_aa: CASLSGTGVTEAFF
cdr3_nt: TGTGCCAGTCTCTCCGGGACAGGGGTTACTGAAGCTTTCTTT

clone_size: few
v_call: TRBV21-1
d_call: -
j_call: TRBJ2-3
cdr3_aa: CASSKEYRGLTQYF
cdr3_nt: TGTGCCAGCAGCAAAGAGTATCGGGGTCTTACGCAGTATTTT

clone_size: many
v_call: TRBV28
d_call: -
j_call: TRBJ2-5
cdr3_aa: CASGRETQYF
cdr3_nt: TGTGCCAGCGGGAGGGAGACCCAGTACTTC

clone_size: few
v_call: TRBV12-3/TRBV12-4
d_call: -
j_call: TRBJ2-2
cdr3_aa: CASRSGTVNTGELFF
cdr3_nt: TGTGCCAGCAGGTCCGGGACGGTGAACACCGGGGAGCTGTTTTTT

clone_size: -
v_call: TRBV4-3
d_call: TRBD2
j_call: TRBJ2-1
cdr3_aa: CASSQPGLAGGLPFF
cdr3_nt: TGCGCCAGCAGCCAACCGGGACTAGCGGGGGGGCTTCCGTTCTTC

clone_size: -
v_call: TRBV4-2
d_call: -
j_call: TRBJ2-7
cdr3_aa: CASSQDRDPADEQYF
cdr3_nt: TGTGCCAGCAGCCAAGACCGAGACCCCGCGGACGAGCAGTACTTC

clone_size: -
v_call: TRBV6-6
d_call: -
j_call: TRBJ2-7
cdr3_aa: CASSYDNGPRQYF
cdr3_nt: TGTGCCAGCAGTTACGATAACGGTCCGCGGCAGTACTTC

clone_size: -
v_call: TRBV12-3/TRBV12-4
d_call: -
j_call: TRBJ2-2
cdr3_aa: CASSPRGSLNTGELFF
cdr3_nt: TGTGCCAGCAGTCCTCGGGGCAGCTTGAACACCGGGGAGCTGTTTTTT

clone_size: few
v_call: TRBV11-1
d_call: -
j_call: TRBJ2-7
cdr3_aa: CASSLDGRTPSYEQYF
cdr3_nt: TGTGCCAGCAGCTTAGATGGGCGGACACCCTCCTACGAGCAGTACTTC

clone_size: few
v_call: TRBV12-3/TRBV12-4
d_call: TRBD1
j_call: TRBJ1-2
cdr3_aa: CASRHDRGSGYTF
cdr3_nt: TGTGCCAGCAGGCACGACAGGGGATCTGGCTACACCTTC

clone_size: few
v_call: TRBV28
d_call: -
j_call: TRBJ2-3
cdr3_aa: CASSLGSAGPDTQYF
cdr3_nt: TGTGCCAGCAGTTTAGGGTCCGCGGGTCCAGATACGCAGTATTTT

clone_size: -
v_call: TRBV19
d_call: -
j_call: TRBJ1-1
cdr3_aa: CASYSGPGTEAFF
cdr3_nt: TGTGCCAGTTACAGTGGCCCCGGAACTGAAGCTTTCTTT

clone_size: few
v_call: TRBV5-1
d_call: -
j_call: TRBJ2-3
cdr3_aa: CASSPRWGGRTDTQYF
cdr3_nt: TGCGCCAGCAGCCCGCGATGGGGCGGGCGCACAGATACGCAGTATTTT

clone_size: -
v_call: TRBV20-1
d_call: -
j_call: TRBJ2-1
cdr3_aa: CSARGLNNEQFF
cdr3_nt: TGCAGTGCTCGCGGGTTGAACAATGAGCAGTTCTTC

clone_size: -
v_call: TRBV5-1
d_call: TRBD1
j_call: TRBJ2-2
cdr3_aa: CASSSTDRPTELFF
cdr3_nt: TGCGCCAGCAGCTCGACGGACAGGCCGACTGAGCTGTTTTTT

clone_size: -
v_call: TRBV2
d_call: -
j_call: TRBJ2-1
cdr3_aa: CASSEEILRGYEQFF
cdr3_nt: TGTGCCAGCAGTGAAGAGATACTCAGGGGTTATGAGCAGTTCTTC

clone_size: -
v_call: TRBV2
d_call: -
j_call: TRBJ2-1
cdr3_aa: CASSGEPYNEQFF
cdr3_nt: TGTGCCAGCTCGGGGGAACCCTACAATGAGCAGTTCTTC

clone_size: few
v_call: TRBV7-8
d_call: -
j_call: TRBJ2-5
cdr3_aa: CASSLVRTGIAYQETQYF
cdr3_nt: TGTGCCAGCAGCTTAGTCCGAACAGGGATTGCATACCAAGAGACCCAGTACTTC

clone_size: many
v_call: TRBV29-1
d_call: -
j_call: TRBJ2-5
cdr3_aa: CSVEDRATMVETQYF
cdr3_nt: TGCAGCGTTGAAGATAGGGCCACGATGGTAGAGACCCAGTACTTC

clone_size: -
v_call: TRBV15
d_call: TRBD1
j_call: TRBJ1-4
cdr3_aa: CATRVITGDGEKLFF
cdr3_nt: TGTGCCACCCGAGTGATTACAGGGGATGGAGAAAAACTGTTTTTT